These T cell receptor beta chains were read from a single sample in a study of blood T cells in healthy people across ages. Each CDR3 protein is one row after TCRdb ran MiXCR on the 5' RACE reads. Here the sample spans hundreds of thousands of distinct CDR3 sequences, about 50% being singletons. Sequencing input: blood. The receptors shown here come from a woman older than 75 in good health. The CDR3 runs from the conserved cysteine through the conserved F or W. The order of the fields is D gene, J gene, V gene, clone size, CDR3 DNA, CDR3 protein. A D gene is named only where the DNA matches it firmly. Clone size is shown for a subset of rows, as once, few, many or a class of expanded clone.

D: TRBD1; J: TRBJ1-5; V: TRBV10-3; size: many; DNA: TGTGCCGGAGGCAGGGGGGAGAGCAATCAGCCCCAGCATTTT; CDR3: CAGGRGESNQPQHF
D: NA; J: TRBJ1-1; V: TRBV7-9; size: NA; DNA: TGTGCCAGCAGCTTATGGCACACTGAAGCTTTCTTT; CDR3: CASSLWHTEAFF
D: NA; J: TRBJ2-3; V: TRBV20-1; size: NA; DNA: TGCAGTGCTGTGGGCACAGATACGCAGTATTTT; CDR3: CSAVGTDTQYF
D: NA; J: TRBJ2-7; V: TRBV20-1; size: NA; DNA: TGCAGTGCTAGTAGTAGCAGCTACGAGCAGTACTTC; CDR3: CSASSSSYEQYF
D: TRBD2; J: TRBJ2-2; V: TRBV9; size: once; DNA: TGTGCCAGCAGCGTAGGGGACTACGACACCGGGGAGCTGTTTTTT; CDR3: CASSVGDYDTGELFF
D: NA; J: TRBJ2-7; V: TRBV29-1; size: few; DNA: TGCAGCGTTGAAGAGCGAAGTCGAGGGGACAACTACGAGCAGTACTTC; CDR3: CSVEERSRGDNYEQYF
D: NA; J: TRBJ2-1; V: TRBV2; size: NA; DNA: TGTGCCAGCTTGGCGGGGAGCTCCTACAATGAGCAGTTCTTC; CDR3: CASLAGSSYNEQFF
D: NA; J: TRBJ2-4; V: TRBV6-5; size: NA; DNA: TGTGCCAGCAGTTATCACACAGAGGGGAGCTTAGCCAAAAACATTCAGTACTTC; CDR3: CASSYHTEGSLAKNIQYF
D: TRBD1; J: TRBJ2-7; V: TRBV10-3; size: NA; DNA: TGTGCCATCGGGTGGGGGACAGGGGACCTGGAGCAGTACTTC; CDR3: CAIGWGTGDLEQYF
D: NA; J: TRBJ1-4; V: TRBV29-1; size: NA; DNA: TGCAGCGTTGAGGTTGCAACTAATGAAAAACTGTTTTTT; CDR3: CSVEVATNEKLFF
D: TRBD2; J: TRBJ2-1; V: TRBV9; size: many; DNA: TGTGCCAGCAGACCCGGACTAGCGGGAGGCTACAATGAGCAGTTCTTC; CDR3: CASRPGLAGGYNEQFF
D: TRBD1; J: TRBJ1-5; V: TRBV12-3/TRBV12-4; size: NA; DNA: TGTGCCAGCAGGCCAGGGGGCTTCAATCAGCCCCAGCATTTT; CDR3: CASRPGGFNQPQHF
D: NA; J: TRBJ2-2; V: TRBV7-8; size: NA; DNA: TGTGCCAGCAGCCCGGACTACCTGTTTGGTACCGGGGAGCTGTTTTTT; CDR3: CASSPDYLFGTGELFF
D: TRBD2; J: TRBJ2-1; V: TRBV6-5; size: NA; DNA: TGTGCCAGCAGCCCGGGGGGGCGGGAGAATGAGCAGTTCTTC; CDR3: CASSPGGRENEQFF
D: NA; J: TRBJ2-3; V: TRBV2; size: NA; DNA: TGTGCCAGCACCACTCAGGGGAGGGCAGATACGAAGTATTTT; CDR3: CASTTQGRADTKYF
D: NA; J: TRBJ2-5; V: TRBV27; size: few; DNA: TGTGCCAGCAGTTTAAATTGGGGGGCGTACCAAGAGACCCAGTACTTC; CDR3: CASSLNWGAYQETQYF
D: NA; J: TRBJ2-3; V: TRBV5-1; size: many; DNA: TGCGCCAGCGGACCTGGGGACACGGGAGATACGCAGTATTTT; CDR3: CASGPGDTGDTQYF
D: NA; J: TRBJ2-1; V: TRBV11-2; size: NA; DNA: TGTGCCAGCAGCGAGACGGGGCAGGGGGGCAATGAGCAGTTCTTC; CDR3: CASSETGQGGNEQFF
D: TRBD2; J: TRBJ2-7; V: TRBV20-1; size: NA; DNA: TGCAGTGCTAGAGATCAGGGACTAGGCACCTACGAGCAGTACTTC; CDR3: CSARDQGLGTYEQYF
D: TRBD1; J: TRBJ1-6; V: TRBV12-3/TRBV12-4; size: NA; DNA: TGTGCCAGCAGATTAACAGGGGCGAGGTCACCCCTCCACTTT; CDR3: CASRLTGARSPLHF
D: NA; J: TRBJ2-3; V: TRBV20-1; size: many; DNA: TGCAGTTTGGCAGAGACAGATACGCAGTATTTT; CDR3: CSLAETDTQYF
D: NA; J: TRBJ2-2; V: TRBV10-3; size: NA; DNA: TGTGCCATCAGTGAGTCGAGAAGGGGGGAGCTGTTTTTT; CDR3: CAISESRRGELFF
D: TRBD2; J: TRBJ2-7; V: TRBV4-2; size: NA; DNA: TGTGCCAGCAGCCAATCCTGGACTAGCGGGACCGAGCAGTACTTC; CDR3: CASSQSWTSGTEQYF
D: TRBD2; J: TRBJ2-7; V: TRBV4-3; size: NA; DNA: TGCGCCAGCAGCCTCACACTTAGCGGGGGTAACTACGAGCAGTACTTC; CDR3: CASSLTLSGGNYEQYF
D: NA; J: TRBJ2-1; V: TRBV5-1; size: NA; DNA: TGCGCCAGCAGCTTGCCCCAGTACAATGAGCAGTTCTTC; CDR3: CASSLPQYNEQFF
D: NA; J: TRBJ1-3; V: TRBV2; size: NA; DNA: TGTGCCAGCAGCGCTGACAGGCTCTCTGGAAACACCATATATTTT; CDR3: CASSADRLSGNTIYF
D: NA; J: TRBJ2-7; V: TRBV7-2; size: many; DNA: TGTGCCAGCAGCGCCTCCTACGAGCAGTACTTC; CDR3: CASSASYEQYF
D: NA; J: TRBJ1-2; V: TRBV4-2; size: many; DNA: TGTGCCAGCAGCCAAGACCCCACCTTTAACTATGGCTACACCTTC; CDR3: CASSQDPTFNYGYTF
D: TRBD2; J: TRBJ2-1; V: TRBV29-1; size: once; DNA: TGCAGCGGGGGACTAGCGCTATACAATGAGCAGTTCTTC; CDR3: CSGGLALYNEQFF
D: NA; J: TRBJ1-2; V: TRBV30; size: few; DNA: TGTGCCTGGAGTGTACTAGGGGCCTATGGCTACACCTTC; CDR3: CAWSVLGAYGYTF
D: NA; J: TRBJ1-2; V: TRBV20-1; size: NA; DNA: TGCAGTGCTGGACCCGGGACTGGGGGCTACACCTTC; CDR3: CSAGPGTGGYTF
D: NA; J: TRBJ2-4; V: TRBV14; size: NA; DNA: TGTACCAGCAGCCAAGAAGCAGTCTCCATTCAGTACTTC; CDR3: CTSSQEAVSIQYF
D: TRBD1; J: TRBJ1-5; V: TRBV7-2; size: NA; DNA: TGTGCCAGCAGCGGGACAGGTCGTCAGCCCCAGCATTTT; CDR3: CASSGTGRQPQHF
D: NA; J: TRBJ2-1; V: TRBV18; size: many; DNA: TGTGCCAGCTCACCAAACGCTGTCACATACAATGAGCAGTTCTTC; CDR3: CASSPNAVTYNEQFF
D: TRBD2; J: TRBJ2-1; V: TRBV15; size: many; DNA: TGTGCCACCAGCAGAGGCCTAGCGGGAGTCTACAATGAGCAGTTCTTC; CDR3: CATSRGLAGVYNEQFF
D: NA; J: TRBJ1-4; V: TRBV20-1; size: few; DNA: TGCAGTGCTTTGACAGGCCAGCCAGGAAAACTGTTTTTT; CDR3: CSALTGQPGKLFF
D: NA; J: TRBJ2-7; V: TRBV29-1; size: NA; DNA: TGCAGCGTCCAAAACCCCAGGACCTACGAGCAGTACTTC; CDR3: CSVQNPRTYEQYF
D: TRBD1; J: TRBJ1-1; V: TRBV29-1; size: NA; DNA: TGCAGCGCTAACGGACAGGGGGCGGGCACTGAAGCTTTCTTT; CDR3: CSANGQGAGTEAFF
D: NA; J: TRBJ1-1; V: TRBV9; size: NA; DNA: TGTGCCAGCAGTGCCGATGGTTTCGGCACTGAAGCTTTCTTT; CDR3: CASSADGFGTEAFF
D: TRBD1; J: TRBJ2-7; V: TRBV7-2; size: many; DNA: TGTGCCAGCAGCTTAAGCTGGACAGGAATTTACGAGCAGTACTTC; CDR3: CASSLSWTGIYEQYF
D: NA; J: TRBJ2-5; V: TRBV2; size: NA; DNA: TGTGCCAGCACCAGAATAGGAAAAGAGACCCAGTACTTC; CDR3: CASTRIGKETQYF
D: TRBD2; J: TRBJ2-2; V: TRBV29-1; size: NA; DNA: TGCAGCGTGGCCACTAGCGGGAGAGGCGGGGAGCTGTTTTTT; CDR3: CSVATSGRGGELFF
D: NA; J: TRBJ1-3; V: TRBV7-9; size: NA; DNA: TGTGCCAGCAGCTTACGTCTGTCTGTATCTGGAAACACCATATATTTT; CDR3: CASSLRLSVSGNTIYF
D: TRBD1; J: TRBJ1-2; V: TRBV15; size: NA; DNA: TGTGCCACCAGCAGAGGACAGGGGGACTGGTATGGCTACACCTTC; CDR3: CATSRGQGDWYGYTF